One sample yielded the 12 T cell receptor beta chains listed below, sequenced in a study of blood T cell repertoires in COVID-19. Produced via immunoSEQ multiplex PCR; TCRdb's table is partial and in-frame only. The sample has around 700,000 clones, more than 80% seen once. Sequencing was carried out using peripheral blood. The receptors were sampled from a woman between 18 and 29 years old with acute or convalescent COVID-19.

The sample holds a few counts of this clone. The CDR3 DNA sequence: TGTGCCAGCAGTCCTGACAGTCTCTCTGGAAACACCATATATTTT. Its protein product is CASSPDSLSGNTIYF. The V and J genes are TRBV6-5 and TRBJ1-3; tentatively, D is TRBD1 (5 bases). The germline V gene encodes CDR1 MNHEY and CDR2 SVGAGI. V lost 5 bases to trimming and J lost 0 bases, with 11 bases between them. The CDR3 covers 15 residues.

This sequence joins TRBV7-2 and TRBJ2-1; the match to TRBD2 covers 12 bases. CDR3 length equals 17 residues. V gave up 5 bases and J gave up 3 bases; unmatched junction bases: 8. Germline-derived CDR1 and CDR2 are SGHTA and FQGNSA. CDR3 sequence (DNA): TGTGCCAGCAGCCTGCGACTAGCGGGGGCCCTCTACAATGAGCAGTTCTTC. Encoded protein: CASSLRLAGALYNEQFF. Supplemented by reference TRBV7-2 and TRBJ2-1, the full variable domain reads GAGVSQSPSNKVTEKGKDVELRCDPISGHTALYWYRQSLGQGLEFLIYFQGNSAPDKSGLPSDRFSAERTGGSVSTLTIQRTQQEDSAVYLCASSLRLAGALYNEQFFGPGTRLTVL.

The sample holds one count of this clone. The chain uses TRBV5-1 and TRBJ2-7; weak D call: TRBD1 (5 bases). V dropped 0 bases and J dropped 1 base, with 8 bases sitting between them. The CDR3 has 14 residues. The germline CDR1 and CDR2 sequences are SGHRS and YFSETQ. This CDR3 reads CASSLGGDSYEQYF. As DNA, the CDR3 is TGCGCCAGCAGCTTGGGGGGCGATTCCTACGAGCAGTACTTC.

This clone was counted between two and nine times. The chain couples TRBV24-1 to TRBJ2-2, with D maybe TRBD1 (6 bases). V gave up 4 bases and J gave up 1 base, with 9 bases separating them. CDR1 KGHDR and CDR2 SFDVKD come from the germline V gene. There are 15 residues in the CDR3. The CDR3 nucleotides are TGTGCCACCAGTGACCAGGGGTGGAACACCGGGGAGCTGTTTTTT. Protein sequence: CATSDQGWNTGELFF.

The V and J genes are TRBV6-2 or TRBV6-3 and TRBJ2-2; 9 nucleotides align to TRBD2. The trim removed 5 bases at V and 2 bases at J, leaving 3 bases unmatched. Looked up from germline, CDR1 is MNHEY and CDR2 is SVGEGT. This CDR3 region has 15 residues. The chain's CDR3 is CASSLAGTNTGELFF. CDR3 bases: TGTGCCAGCAGTCTAGCGGGGACCAACACCGGGGAGCTGTTTTTT.

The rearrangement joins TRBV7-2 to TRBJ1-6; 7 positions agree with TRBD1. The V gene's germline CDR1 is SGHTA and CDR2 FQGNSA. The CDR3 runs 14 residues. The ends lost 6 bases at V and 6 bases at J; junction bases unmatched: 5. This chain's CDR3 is CASRYGTVNSPLHF. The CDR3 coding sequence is TGTGCCAGCAGATACGGGACAGTTAATTCACCCCTCCACTTT. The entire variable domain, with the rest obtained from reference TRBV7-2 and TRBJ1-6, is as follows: GAGVSQSPSNKVTEKGKDVELRCDPISGHTALYWYRQSLGQGLEFLIYFQGNSAPDKSGLPSDRFSAERTGGSVSTLTIQRTQQEDSAVYLCASRYGTVNSPLHFGNGTRLTVT.

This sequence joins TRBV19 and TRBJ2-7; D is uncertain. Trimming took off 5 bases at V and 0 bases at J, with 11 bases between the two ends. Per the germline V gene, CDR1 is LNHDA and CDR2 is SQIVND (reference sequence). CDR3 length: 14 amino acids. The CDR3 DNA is TGTGCCAGTAGTGCTTCCGGGTTCTCCTACGAGCAGTACTTC. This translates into CASSASGFSYEQYF.

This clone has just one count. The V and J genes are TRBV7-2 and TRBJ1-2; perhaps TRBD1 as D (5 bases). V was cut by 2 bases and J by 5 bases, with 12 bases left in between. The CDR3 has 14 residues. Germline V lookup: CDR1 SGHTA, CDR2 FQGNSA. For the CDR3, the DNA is TGTGCCAGCAGCTTAATGGGAGGGACGTATGGCTACACCTTC. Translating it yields CASSLMGGTYGYTF.

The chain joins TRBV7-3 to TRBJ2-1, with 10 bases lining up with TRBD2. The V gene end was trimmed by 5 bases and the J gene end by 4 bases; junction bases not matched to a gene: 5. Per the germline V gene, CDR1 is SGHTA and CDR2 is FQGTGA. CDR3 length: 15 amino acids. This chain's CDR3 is CASSPPSGGYNEQFF. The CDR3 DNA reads TGTGCCAGCAGCCCCCCTAGCGGGGGTTACAATGAGCAGTTCTTC.

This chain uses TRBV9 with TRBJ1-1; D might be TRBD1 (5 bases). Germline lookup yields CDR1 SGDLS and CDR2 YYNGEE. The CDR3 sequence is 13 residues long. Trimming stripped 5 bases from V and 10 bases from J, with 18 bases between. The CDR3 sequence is CASRPRWGDVAFF. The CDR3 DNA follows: TGTGCCAGCAGACCAAGATGGGGGGATGTAGCTTTCTTT. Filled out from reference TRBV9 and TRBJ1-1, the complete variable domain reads DSGVTQTPKHLITATGQRVTLRCSPRSGDLSVYWYQQSLDQGLQFLIQYYNGEERAKGNILERFSAQQFPDLHSELNLSSLELGDSALYFCASRPRWGDVAFFGQGTRLTVV.

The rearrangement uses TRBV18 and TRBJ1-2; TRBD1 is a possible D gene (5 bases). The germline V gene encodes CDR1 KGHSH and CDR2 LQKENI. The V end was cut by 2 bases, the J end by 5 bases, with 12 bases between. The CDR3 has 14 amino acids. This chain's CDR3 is CASSPAGGEYGYTF. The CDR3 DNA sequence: TGTGCCAGCTCACCAGCCGGGGGGGAATATGGCTACACCTTC.

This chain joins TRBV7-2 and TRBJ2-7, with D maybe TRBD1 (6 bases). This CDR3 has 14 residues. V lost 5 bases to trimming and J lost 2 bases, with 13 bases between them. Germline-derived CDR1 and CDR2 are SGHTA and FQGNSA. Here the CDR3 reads CASSPHRDTYEQYF. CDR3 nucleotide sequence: TGTGCCAGCAGCCCCCACCGGGACACCTACGAGCAGTACTTC.